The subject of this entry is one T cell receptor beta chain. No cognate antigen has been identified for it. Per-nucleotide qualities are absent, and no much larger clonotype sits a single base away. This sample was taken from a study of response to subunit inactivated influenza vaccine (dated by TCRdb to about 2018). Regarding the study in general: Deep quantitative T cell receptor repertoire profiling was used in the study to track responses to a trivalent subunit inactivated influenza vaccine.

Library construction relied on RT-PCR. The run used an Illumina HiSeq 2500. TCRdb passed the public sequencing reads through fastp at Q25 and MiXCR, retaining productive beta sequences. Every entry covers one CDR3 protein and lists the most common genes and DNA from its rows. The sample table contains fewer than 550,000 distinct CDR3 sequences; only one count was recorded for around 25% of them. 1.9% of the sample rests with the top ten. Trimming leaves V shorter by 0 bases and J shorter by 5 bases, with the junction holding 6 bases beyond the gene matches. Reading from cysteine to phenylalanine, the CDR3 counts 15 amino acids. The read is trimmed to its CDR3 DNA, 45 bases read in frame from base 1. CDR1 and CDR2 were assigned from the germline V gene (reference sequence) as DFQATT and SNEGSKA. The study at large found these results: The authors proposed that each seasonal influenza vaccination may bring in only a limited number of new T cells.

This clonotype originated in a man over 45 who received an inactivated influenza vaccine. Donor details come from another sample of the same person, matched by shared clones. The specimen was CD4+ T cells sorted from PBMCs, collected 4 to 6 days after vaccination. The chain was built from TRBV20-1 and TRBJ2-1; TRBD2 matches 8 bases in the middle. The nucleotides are TGCAGTGCTAGAGAGCAGCGGGAGAGTAACAATGAGCAGTTCTTC. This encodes CSAREQRESNNEQFF.